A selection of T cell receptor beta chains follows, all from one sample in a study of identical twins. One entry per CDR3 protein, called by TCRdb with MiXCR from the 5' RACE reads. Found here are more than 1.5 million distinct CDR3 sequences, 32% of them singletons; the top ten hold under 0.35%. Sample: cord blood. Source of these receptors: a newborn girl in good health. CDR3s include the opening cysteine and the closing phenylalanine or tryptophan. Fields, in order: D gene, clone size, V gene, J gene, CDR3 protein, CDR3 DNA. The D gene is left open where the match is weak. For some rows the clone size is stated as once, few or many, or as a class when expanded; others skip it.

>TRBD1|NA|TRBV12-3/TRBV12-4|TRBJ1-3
CASSLESGTGANTIYF
TGTGCCAGCAGTTTAGAGAGCGGGACAGGGGCGAACACCATATATTTT
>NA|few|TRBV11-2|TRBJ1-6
CASSSLRNSYNSPLHF
TGTGCCAGCAGCTCCTTGAGAAACTCCTATAATTCACCCCTCCACTTT
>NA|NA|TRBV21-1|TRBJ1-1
CASSKATGLKMNTEAFF
TGTGCCAGCAGCAAAGCAACAGGTCTAAAGATGAACACTGAAGCTTTCTTT
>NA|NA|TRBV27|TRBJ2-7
CASSLSDAGTEQYF
TGTGCCAGCAGTTTATCCGACGCCGGGACCGAGCAGTACTTC
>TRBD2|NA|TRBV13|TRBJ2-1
CATRTSGRAYNEQFF
TGTGCGACCCGGACTAGCGGGAGGGCCTACAATGAGCAGTTCTTC
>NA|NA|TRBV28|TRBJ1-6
CASRDTINSPLQF
TGTGCCAGCCGGGACACTATCAATTCACCCCTCCAATTT
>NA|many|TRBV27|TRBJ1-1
CASSSRVNTEAFF
TGTGCCAGCAGTTCCAGGGTAAACACTGAAGCTTTCTTT
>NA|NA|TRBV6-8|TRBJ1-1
CASSWVLQMNTEAFF
TGTGCCAGCAGTTGGGTTCTCCAAATGAACACTGAAGCTTTCTTT
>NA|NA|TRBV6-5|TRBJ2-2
CASSKGRTNTGELFF
TGTGCCAGCAGTAAGGGCAGGACTAACACCGGGGAGCTGTTTTTT
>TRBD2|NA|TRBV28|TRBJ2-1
CATFGGSRYNEQFF
TGTGCCACCTTCGGGGGGAGTCGGTACAATGAGCAGTTCTTC
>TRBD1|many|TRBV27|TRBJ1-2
CASSLRGQGYTF
TGTGCCAGCAGTTTAAGGGGGCAGGGCTACACCTTC
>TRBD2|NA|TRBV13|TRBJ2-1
CASSCRPLAGVNEQFF
TGTGCCAGCAGCTGTCGTCCACTAGCGGGGGTCAATGAGCAGTTCTTC
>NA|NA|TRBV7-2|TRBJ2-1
CASSFSGARSSYNEQFF
TGTGCCAGCAGCTTCTCCGGGGCGAGAAGCTCCTACAATGAGCAGTTCTTC
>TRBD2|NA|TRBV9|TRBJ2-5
CASSASLAGVGGETQYF
TGTGCCAGCAGCGCCTCACTAGCGGGAGTTGGAGGGGAGACCCAGTACTTC
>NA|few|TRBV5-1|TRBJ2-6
CASSGPRGANVLTF
TGCGCCAGCAGCGGTCCGAGAGGGGCCAACGTCCTGACTTTC
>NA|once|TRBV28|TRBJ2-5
CASSPRGVPYEEQYF
TGTGCCAGCAGCCCTCGAGGGGTGCCCTACGAAGAGCAGTACTTC
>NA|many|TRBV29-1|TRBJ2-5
CSVVEERVQETQYF
TGCAGCGTTGTGGAAGAGCGGGTCCAAGAGACCCAGTACTTC
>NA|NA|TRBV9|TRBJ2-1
CASSVGLMRNNVQFF
TGTGCCAGCAGCGTAGGACTAATGCGAAACAATGTGCAGTTCTTC
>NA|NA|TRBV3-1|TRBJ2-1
CASSLISGGLYNEQFF
TGTGCCAGCAGCCTAATCTCTGGGGGATTATACAATGAGCAGTTCTTC
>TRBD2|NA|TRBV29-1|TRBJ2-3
CSVARGGSTDTQYF
TGCAGCGTTGCGCGGGGGGGCAGCACAGATACGCAGTATTTT
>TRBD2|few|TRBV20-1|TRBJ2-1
CSARDGRYNEQFF
TGCAGTGCTAGAGACGGGAGGTACAATGAGCAGTTCTTC
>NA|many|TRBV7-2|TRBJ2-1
CASSLDPGPYNEQFF
TGTGCCAGCAGCTTAGATCCGGGACCCTACAATGAGCAGTTCTTC
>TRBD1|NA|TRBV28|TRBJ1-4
CASSSIAQGVLEELFF
TGTGCCAGCAGTTCCATCGCACAGGGGGTATTAGAAGAACTGTTTTTT
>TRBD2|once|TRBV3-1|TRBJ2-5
CASSQYLSGRAYNEQYF
TGTGCCAGCAGCCAATATTTGAGCGGGAGGGCTTACAATGAGCAGTACTTC
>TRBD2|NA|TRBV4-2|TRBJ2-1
CASSQDQILAGGPVQFF
TGTGCCAGCAGCCAAGATCAAATACTAGCGGGGGGGCCGGTCCAGTTCTTC
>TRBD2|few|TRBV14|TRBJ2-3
CASSQRLAEFTDTQYF
TGTGCCAGCAGCCAGCGACTAGCGGAGTTCACAGATACGCAGTATTTT
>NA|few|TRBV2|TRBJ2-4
CARGSDRAKNIQYF
TGTGCCAGGGGTAGTGACCGAGCCAAAAACATTCAGTACTTC
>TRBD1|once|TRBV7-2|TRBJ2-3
CASSYGTGLIWGATDTQYF
TGTGCCAGCAGCTACGGGACAGGGTTGATCTGGGGGGCAACAGATACGCAGTATTTT
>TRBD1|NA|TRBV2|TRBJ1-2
CASSEALRTGGGYTF
TGTGCCAGCAGTGAAGCGCTAAGGACAGGGGGTGGCTACACCTTC
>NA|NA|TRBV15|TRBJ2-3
CATSQLPRGTDTQYF
TGTGCCACCAGCCAGCTTCCCCGGGGCACAGATACGCAGTATTTT
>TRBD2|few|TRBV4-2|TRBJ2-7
CASSQLAGKNYEQYF
TGTGCCAGCAGCCAGCTAGCGGGGAAAAACTACGAGCAGTACTTC
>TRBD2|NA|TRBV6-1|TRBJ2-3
CASSTQLAGVADTQYF
TGTGCCAGCAGTACCCAACTAGCGGGGGTGGCAGATACGCAGTATTTT
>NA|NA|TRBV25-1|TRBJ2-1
CASSDPPRYNEQFF
TGTGCCAGCAGTGACCCCCCCAGGTACAATGAGCAGTTCTTC
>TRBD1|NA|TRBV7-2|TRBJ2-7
CANSLVVRGLSEQYF
TGTGCCAACAGCTTAGTGGTCAGGGGGCTGAGCGAGCAGTACTTC
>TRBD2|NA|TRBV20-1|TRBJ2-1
CSAPSLAGSYNEQFF
TGCAGTGCTCCCTCGCTAGCGGGATCCTACAATGAGCAGTTCTTC
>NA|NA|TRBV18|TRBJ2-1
CASSPPGQGTKQGLANPYNEQFF
TGTGCCAGCTCACCACCGGGACAGGGGACTAAACAAGGACTAGCGAACCCCTACAATGAGCAGTTCTTC
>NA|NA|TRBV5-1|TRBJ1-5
CASSLSGQGQPQHF
TGCGCCAGCAGCTTGTCTGGCCAGGGCCAGCCCCAGCATTTT
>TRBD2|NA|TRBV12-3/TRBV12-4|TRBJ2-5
CASSFTSGRWVETQYF
TGTGCCAGCAGTTTCACTAGCGGGAGGTGGGTTGAGACCCAGTACTTC
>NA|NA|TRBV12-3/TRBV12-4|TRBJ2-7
CASSPGSLGYEQYF
TGTGCCAGCAGCCCGGGATCCTTGGGTTACGAGCAGTACTTC
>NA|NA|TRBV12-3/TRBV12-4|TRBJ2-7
CASSFDSSYNEQYF
TGTGCCAGCAGTTTCGACAGCTCCTACAATGAGCAGTACTTC
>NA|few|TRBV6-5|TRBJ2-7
CASSYSGSTSSYEQYF
TGTGCCAGCAGTTACTCGGGCTCAACGAGCTCCTACGAGCAGTACTTC
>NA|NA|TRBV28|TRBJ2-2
CASILGVANTGELFF
TGTGCCAGCATTCTAGGGGTTGCGAACACCGGGGAGCTGTTTTTT
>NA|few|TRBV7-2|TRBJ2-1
CASSFRMSSYNEQFF
TGTGCCAGCAGCTTCAGGATGAGCTCCTACAATGAGCAGTTCTTC
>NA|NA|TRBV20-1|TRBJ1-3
CSAPPRGTGNTIYF
TGCAGTGCCCCTCCTAGGGGAACCGGAAACACCATATATTTT
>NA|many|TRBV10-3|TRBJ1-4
CAISEQAKPTNEKLFF
TGTGCCATCAGTGAGCAGGCCAAGCCAACTAATGAAAAACTGTTTTTT
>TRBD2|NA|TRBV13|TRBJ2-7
CASSLGPSAGVYYEQYF
TGTGCCAGCAGCTTAGGTCCATCAGCGGGAGTCTACTACGAGCAGTACTTC
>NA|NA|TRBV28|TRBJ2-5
CASSGFREETQYF
TGTGCCAGCAGTGGGTTCAGGGAAGAGACCCAGTACTTC
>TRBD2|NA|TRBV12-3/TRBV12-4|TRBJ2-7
CANSLGRGRDLEQYF
TGTGCCAACAGTTTAGGGAGGGGCCGAGATCTCGAGCAGTACTTC